This T cell receptor (beta chain) is drawn from a study of early T cells in non-severe SARS-CoV-2 infection. Unique molecular identifiers (one per individual cDNA molecule) were attached. TCRdb processed the 5' RACE reads anew with MiXCR; each CDR3 protein has one entry. This table holds 60,000 to 85,000 distinct CDR3 sequences, around 15% found once. The germline V gene has CDR1 SGHTA and CDR2 FQGNSA. V trimming: 5 bases; J trimming: 12 bases; junction bases outside the gene matches: 15. The CDR3 is made up of 16 amino acids. The source material was whole blood. The V call is TRBV7-2, the J call TRBJ2-3; 12 positions match TRBD2. The receptor comes from an adult who was a healthcare worker with PCR-confirmed SARS-CoV-2 infection or an uninfected control (not recorded which). CDR3 sequence (DNA): TGTGCCAGCAGCCAAGGACTAGCGGGGCCTCGATTATCACAGTATTTT. This translates into CASSQGLAGPRLSQYF. The full variable domain, completed using reference TRBV7-2 and TRBJ2-3, is GAGVSQSPSNKVTEKGKDVELRCDPISGHTALYWYRQSLGQGLEFLIYFQGNSAPDKSGLPSDRFSAERTGGSVSTLTIQRTQQEDSAVYLCASSQGLAGPRLSQYFGPGTRLTVL.